This TCR beta chain was obtained from a study of CD8+CD57+ T cells in acquired aplastic anemia. Study in general: Quantities of DNA derived from sorted CD4+ and CD8+ cells averaged roughly 3.4 ug. Study observations and caveats: There were 25 to 30 CD8+ CDR3 sequences that occurred in both patients and controls.

Researchers used genomic DNA as the template to profile TCR beta VDJ and CDR3. MiXCR, applied by TCRdb to the reads, yields one record per CDR3 protein. The data show a few hundred thousand distinct CDR3 sequences, with about 80% seen just once and over 35% held by the top ten. A word on this clonotype: Its cognate antigen is unknown.

The patients chosen for sequencing had shown expansion of CD8+CD57+ cells (detected by flow cytometry). Blood was sampled before the patients had received any therapy. This CDR3 comprises 14 residues. Germline V lookup: CDR1 SGHVS, CDR2 FQNEAQ. Trimming took 5 bases from V and 0 from J, leaving 10 bases between them. The rearrangement joins TRBV7-8 to TRBJ2-5; unclear D gene. Sequenced sample: sorted CD4+, CD8+, or CD8+CD57+ T cells (not recorded which) from PBMCs. This clonotype was obtained from a human donor with aplastic anemia. CDR3: CASSIGSDQETQYF. The CDR3 coding sequence is TGTGCCAGCAGCATTGGTTCAGACCAAGAGACCCAGTACTTC.